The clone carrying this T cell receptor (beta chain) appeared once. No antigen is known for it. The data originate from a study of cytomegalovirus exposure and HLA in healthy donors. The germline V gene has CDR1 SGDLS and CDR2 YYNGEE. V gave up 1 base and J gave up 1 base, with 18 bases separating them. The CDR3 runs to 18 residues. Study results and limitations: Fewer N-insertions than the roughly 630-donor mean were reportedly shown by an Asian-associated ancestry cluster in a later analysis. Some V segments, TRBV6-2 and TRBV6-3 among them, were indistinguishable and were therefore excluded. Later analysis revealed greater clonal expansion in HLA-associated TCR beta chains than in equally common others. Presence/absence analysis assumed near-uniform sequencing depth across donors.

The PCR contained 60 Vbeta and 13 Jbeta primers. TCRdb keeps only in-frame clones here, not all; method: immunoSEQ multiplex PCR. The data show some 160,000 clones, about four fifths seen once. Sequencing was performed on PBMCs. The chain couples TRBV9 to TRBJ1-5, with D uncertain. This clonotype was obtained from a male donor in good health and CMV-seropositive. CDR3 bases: TGTGCCAGCAGCGTAAGCTGGGTCAGCTCGAGGAGCAATCAGCCCCAGCATTTT. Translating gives CASSVSWVSSRSNQPQHF.